This is a list of T cell receptor beta chains from one sample in a study of blood T cell repertoires in COVID-19. This table comes from immunoSEQ multiplex PCR, and its TCRdb copy is limited to in-frame clones, with some not included. The data contain around 310,000 clones, 88% of them singletons. The material sequenced was PBMCs or T cells enriched from blood (not recorded which). Receptor source: a man under 40 who had recovered from COVID-19. The CDR3 runs from the conserved cysteine through the conserved F or W. D genes are given only for firm matches. Only part of the rows carry a size: once, few, many, or a class if the clone is expanded.

clone_size	v_call	d_call	j_call	cdr3_aa	cdr3_nt
few	TRBV3-1/TRBV3-2	TRBD1	TRBJ2-1	CASSQDRGLISYNEQFF	TGTGCCAGCAGCCAAGACAGGGGGCTTATTTCCTACAATGAGCAGTTCTTC
NA	TRBV10-2	TRBD1	TRBJ2-7	CASRGQESYEQYF	TGCGCCAGCAGGGGACAGGAATCCTACGAGCAGTACTTC
NA	TRBV5-1	NA	TRBJ2-7	CASSREMQAEQYF	TGCGCCAGCTCCCGGGAGATGCAAGCCGAGCAGTACTTC
NA	TRBV19	TRBD1	TRBJ1-2	CASMDRTELELAYGYTF	TGTGCCAGTATGGACAGGACGGAGCTCGAGCTCGCCTATGGCTACACCTTC
NA	TRBV7-6	TRBD2	TRBJ2-1	CASSDRTSHALHSEQFF	TGTGCCAGCAGCGACCGGACTAGCCACGCTCTTCATAGTGAGCAGTTCTTC
once	TRBV15	NA	TRBJ1-3	CATRRSSGNTIYF	TGTGCCACCCGGAGGAGCTCTGGAAACACCATATATTTT
NA	TRBV19	TRBD2	TRBJ2-2	CASSIVSGGAYTGELFF	TGTGCCAGTAGTATTGTTAGCGGGGGGGCATACACCGGGGAGCTGTTTTTT
once	TRBV27	TRBD1	TRBJ1-1	CASSRDRGWTEAFF	TGTGCCAGCAGTCGGGACAGGGGGTGGACTGAAGCTTTCTTT
NA	TRBV20-1	NA	TRBJ2-3	CSARTDTQYF	TGCAGTGCTCGGACAGATACGCAGTATTTT
few	TRBV6-8	TRBD1	TRBJ1-1	CASMKTGGFEAFF	TGTGCCAGCATGAAGACAGGGGGCTTTGAAGCTTTCTTT
NA	TRBV12-5	NA	TRBJ1-1	CASGLQGHTEAFF	TGTGCTAGTGGCCTGCAGGGGCACACTGAAGCTTTCTTT
once	TRBV28	NA	TRBJ2-3	CAGLRAGGDTQYF	TGTGCCGGGCTACGGGCAGGGGGGGATACGCAGTATTTT
NA	TRBV25-1	NA	TRBJ2-7	CASRGNYEQYF	TGTGCCAGCCGGGGAAACTACGAGCAGTACTTC
NA	TRBV29-1	NA	TRBJ1-2	CSVQTGGTGLGGYTF	TGCAGCGTCCAGACGGGCGGGACGGGCTTAGGTGGCTACACCTTC
NA	TRBV29-1	NA	TRBJ2-5	CSVEVASSRTQYF	TGCAGCGTTGAAGTGGCCTCCTCAAGAACCCAGTACTTC
once	TRBV28	NA	TRBJ1-2	CASSSTNKNSPANYGYTF	TGTGCCAGCAGTTCAACAAACAAAAACAGCCCCGCTAACTATGGCTACACCTTC
NA	TRBV6-5	NA	TRBJ1-1	CASTPSDSFHTEAFF	TGTGCCAGCACCCCCTCGGACAGTTTCCACACTGAAGCTTTCTTT
NA	TRBV27	TRBD1	TRBJ2-7	CASSLTQGGYEQYF	TGTGCCAGCAGTTTAACACAGGGGGGCTACGAGCAGTACTTC
NA	TRBV23-1	TRBD1	TRBJ1-1	CASSHDRGDTEAFF	TGCGCCAGCAGTCACGACAGGGGAGACACTGAAGCTTTCTTT
NA	TRBV6-2/TRBV6-3	TRBD1	TRBJ1-5	CASSYGQGGDQPQHF	TGTGCCAGCAGTTACGGACAGGGAGGGGATCAGCCCCAGCATTTT
once	TRBV5-1	NA	TRBJ2-2	CASSPGTGELFF	TGCGCCAGCAGCCCGGGGACCGGGGAGCTGTTTTTT
NA	TRBV7-9	NA	TRBJ2-2	CASSEWRQANTGELFF	TGTGCCAGCAGCGAATGGCGACAGGCCAACACCGGGGAGCTGTTTTTT
NA	TRBV5-5	TRBD1	TRBJ2-2	CASSTGTANTGELFF	TGTGCCAGCAGCACCGGGACAGCGAACACCGGGGAGCTGTTTTTT
NA	TRBV7-9	TRBD1	TRBJ1-6	CASSTQGQSPLHF	TGTGCCAGCAGCACCCAGGGACAGTCACCCCTCCACTTT
NA	TRBV3-1/TRBV3-2	TRBD2	TRBJ2-5	CASSQDSSLIAGAWETQYF	TGTGCCAGCAGCCAAGATAGTTCTCTGATAGCGGGGGCGTGGGAGACCCAGTACTTC